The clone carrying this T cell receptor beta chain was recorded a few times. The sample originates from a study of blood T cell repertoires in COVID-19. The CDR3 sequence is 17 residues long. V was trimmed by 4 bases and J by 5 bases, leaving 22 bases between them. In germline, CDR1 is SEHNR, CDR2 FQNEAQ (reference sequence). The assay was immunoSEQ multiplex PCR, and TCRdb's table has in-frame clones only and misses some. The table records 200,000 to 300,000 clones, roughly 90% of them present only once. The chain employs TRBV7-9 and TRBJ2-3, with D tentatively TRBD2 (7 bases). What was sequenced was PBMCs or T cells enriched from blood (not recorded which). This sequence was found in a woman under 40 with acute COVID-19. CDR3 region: CASSWQRGALAEDTQYF. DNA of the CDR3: TGTGCCAGCAGCTGGCAACGGGGGGCCCTAGCGGAAGATACGCAGTATTTT.